The clone carrying this T cell receptor beta chain has just one count. Its target is unknown. The library was made from cDNA and included unique molecular identifiers. Between about 1 and 11 million T cells gave rise to approximately 520,000 cDNA molecules. TCRdb used MiXCR to reprocess the PCR reads, holding one entry per CDR3 protein. Found here are hundreds of thousands of distinct CDR3 sequences, more than 50% of them singletons; the top ten hold 11%. Trimming cost V 3 bases and J 13 bases, with 19 bases left between them. Germline V gene data show CDR1 as SQVTM and CDR2 as ANQGSEA. The CDR3 covers 13 residues. The source of the sample is a study of post-analysis software for immune sequencing data. General observations from the study: TRBV5-6, TRBV5-1 and TRBV20-1 were among a few TRBV segments more frequent in patients than controls. By F measure, strong co-clustering occurred among samples prepared in the same batch. In multiple sclerosis, normalized Chao1 diversity was significantly below that of controls.

The sequenced sample consisted of blood. The receptor's source is a girl aged 2 to 9 with multiple sclerosis. V usage is TRBV29-1 and J usage is TRBJ2-1; D may match TRBD1 or TRBD2 (5 bases each). The CDR3 DNA reads TGCAGCGTTGATAAGGGGTTGGGGGAGACCCAGTTCTTC. Translation: CSVDKGLGETQFF.